Listed below are T cell receptor beta chains from one sample, sequenced in a study of shared clonotypes between healthy human individuals. The data were produced by immunoSEQ multiplex PCR, yet TCRdb's version contains in-frame clones alone and is incomplete. The repertoire holds some 2,000,000 clones, just under 95% seen once, with 1% to 1.3% in the top ten. The specimen sequenced was naive CD8+ T cells sorted from blood. The receptors derive from a man between 18 and 29 years old in good health. CDR3s include the opening cysteine and the closing phenylalanine or tryptophan. Each record gives: CDR3 protein, CDR3 DNA, J gene, clone size, V gene, D gene. The D gene is left open where the match is weak. Rows give clone size only sometimes, using once, few, many, or a class for an expanded clone.

CDR3aa: CASSFGASGRANEQFF
CDR3nt: TGTGCCAGCAGCTTTGGGGCTAGCGGGAGGGCTAATGAGCAGTTCTTC
j_gene: TRBJ2-1
abundance: .
v_gene: TRBV7-9
d_gene: TRBD2

CDR3aa: CASQFLGVYEQYF
CDR3nt: TGTGCCAGTCAGTTCTTGGGGGTCTACGAGCAGTACTTC
j_gene: TRBJ2-7
abundance: .
v_gene: TRBV2
d_gene: .

CDR3aa: CASSSTSGEYNEQFF
CDR3nt: TGTGCCAGCAGCTCTACTAGCGGGGAATACAATGAGCAGTTCTTC
j_gene: TRBJ2-1
abundance: .
v_gene: TRBV7-6
d_gene: TRBD2

CDR3aa: CASSVGGGAPYEQYF
CDR3nt: TGTGCCAGCAGCGTAGGGGGTGGAGCACCCTACGAGCAGTACTTC
j_gene: TRBJ2-7
abundance: .
v_gene: TRBV9
d_gene: .

CDR3aa: CASSMTGAGELFF
CDR3nt: TGTGCCAGTAGTATGACCGGGGCCGGGGAGCTGTTTTTT
j_gene: TRBJ2-2
abundance: .
v_gene: TRBV19
d_gene: .

CDR3aa: CASSMGTGGEQYF
CDR3nt: TGTGCCAGCAGCATGGGGACAGGGGGCGAGCAGTACTTC
j_gene: TRBJ2-7
abundance: .
v_gene: TRBV11-2
d_gene: TRBD1

CDR3aa: CAISDIEGGYEQYF
CDR3nt: TGTGCCATCAGTGACATAGAGGGAGGGTACGAGCAGTACTTC
j_gene: TRBJ2-7
abundance: few
v_gene: TRBV10-3
d_gene: TRBD2

CDR3aa: CASSEQGSRYEQYF
CDR3nt: TGTGCCAGCAGCGAACAGGGTTCTAGATACGAGCAGTACTTC
j_gene: TRBJ2-7
abundance: once
v_gene: TRBV7-9
d_gene: .

CDR3aa: CASTSLGGSYEQYF
CDR3nt: TGTGCCAGCACCTCGCTCGGGGGCTCCTACGAGCAGTACTTC
j_gene: TRBJ2-7
abundance: .
v_gene: TRBV6-1
d_gene: .

CDR3aa: CASSPSSGRAKGQYF
CDR3nt: TGTGCCAGCAGCCCCTCGAGCGGGAGGGCCAAGGGGCAGTACTTC
j_gene: TRBJ2-7
abundance: .
v_gene: TRBV9
d_gene: TRBD2

CDR3aa: CASSPSRRTGDYRQFF
CDR3nt: TGTGCCAGCAGTCCATCACGCCGGACAGGGGACTACCGGCAGTTCTTC
j_gene: TRBJ2-1
abundance: .
v_gene: TRBV27
d_gene: TRBD1

CDR3aa: CASSPGPTYEQYF
CDR3nt: TGCGCCAGCAGCCCGGGACCAACCTACGAGCAGTACTTC
j_gene: TRBJ2-7
abundance: .
v_gene: TRBV4-1
d_gene: .

CDR3aa: CASSFGSLYEQYF
CDR3nt: TGTGCCAGCAGTTTCGGCAGTTTATACGAGCAGTACTTC
j_gene: TRBJ2-7
abundance: .
v_gene: TRBV6-1
d_gene: .

CDR3aa: CASSFLGGGNTIYF
CDR3nt: TGTGCCAGCAGCTTCCTGGGTGGTGGAAACACCATATATTTT
j_gene: TRBJ1-3
abundance: .
v_gene: TRBV5-4
d_gene: .

CDR3aa: CASSSGANVLTF
CDR3nt: TGTGCCAGCAGCTCTGGGGCCAACGTCCTGACTTTC
j_gene: TRBJ2-6
abundance: .
v_gene: TRBV7-9
d_gene: .

CDR3aa: CASTDIQGMNTEAFF
CDR3nt: TGTGCCAGTACCGATATACAGGGTATGAACACTGAAGCTTTCTTT
j_gene: TRBJ1-1
abundance: once
v_gene: TRBV19
d_gene: .

CDR3aa: CASSFAGSLYEQYF
CDR3nt: TGTGCCAGCAGCTTCGCGGGATCCCTCTACGAGCAGTACTTC
j_gene: TRBJ2-7
abundance: .
v_gene: TRBV11-2
d_gene: .

CDR3aa: CASSLDPAGRNEQYF
CDR3nt: TGTGCCAGCAGCTTAGATCCCGCAGGGCGGAACGAGCAGTACTTC
j_gene: TRBJ2-7
abundance: .
v_gene: TRBV11-2
d_gene: .

CDR3aa: CASSLFSGGVGRTEAFF
CDR3nt: TGTGCCAGCAGTTTATTCTCTGGGGGGGTAGGTAGGACTGAAGCTTTCTTT
j_gene: TRBJ1-1
abundance: .
v_gene: TRBV27
d_gene: .

CDR3aa: CASSPTSGGYLYEQYF
CDR3nt: TGTGCCAGCAGCCCGACTAGCGGGGGCTATCTCTACGAGCAGTACTTC
j_gene: TRBJ2-7
abundance: .
v_gene: TRBV7-9
d_gene: TRBD2

CDR3aa: CAWTIPSVLTTEAFF
CDR3nt: TGTGCCTGGACTATCCCCTCGGTTCTGACCACTGAAGCTTTCTTT
j_gene: TRBJ1-1
abundance: few
v_gene: TRBV30
d_gene: .

CDR3aa: CASSPGASFLETQYF
CDR3nt: TGTGCCAGCAGCCCAGGGGCTAGCTTTCTAGAGACCCAGTACTTC
j_gene: TRBJ2-5
abundance: once
v_gene: TRBV7-2
d_gene: .

CDR3aa: CSAWTSNTEAFF
CDR3nt: TGCAGCGCATGGACATCTAACACTGAAGCTTTCTTT
j_gene: TRBJ1-1
abundance: .
v_gene: TRBV29-1
d_gene: .

CDR3aa: CASSPPSGTSGSDTQYF
CDR3nt: TGTGCCAGCAGCCCCCCCTCCGGGACTAGCGGCTCAGATACGCAGTATTTT
j_gene: TRBJ2-3
abundance: .
v_gene: TRBV13
d_gene: TRBD2